Below are 15 T cell receptor beta chains sequenced from a single sample in a study of T cells in women clearing cervical HPV infection. Sequencing was performed with immunoSEQ multiplex PCR; in TCRdb, only in-frame clones are kept and a portion is missing. The sample includes tens of thousands of clones. The sequenced sample consisted of blood buffy coat. These receptors all come from a woman between 18 and 69 years old with a cervical HPV16 infection that either progressed to CIN3+ or cleared (not recorded which).

On this clone: Read sequence stops 3 residues before the CDR3 end, and the germline J gene provides the missing end. J is TRBJ1-5 and V is TRBV30, with TRBD1 as a possible D gene (6 bases). The CDR3 runs to 13 residues. The germline gives CDR1 GTSNPN, CDR2 SVGIG (reference sequence). The V end was cut by 0 bases, the J end by 7 bases, with 10 bases between. The covered CDR3 bases are TGTGCCTGGAGTGTGCAGGGGCAACAGCCC. Residues: CAWSVQGQQP. The CDR3 reads in full as CAWSVQGQQPQHF.

A note on this clone: The read comes to an end 3 residues before the CDR3 does, leaving the germline J gene to fill in the end. This rearrangement joins TRBV20-1 to TRBJ1-6; maybe TRBD1 (5 bases). The germline CDR1 and CDR2 sequences are DFQATT and SNEGSKA (reference sequence). CDR3 length: 16 residues. Deletions cut 3 bases from V and 5 bases from J, with 17 bases between. The CDR3 DNA, read in part, is TGCAGTGCTAGTTGGTATGGCACAGGTGATAATTCACCC. This encodes CSASWYGTGDNSP. The CDR3 reads in full as CSASWYGTGDNSPLHF.

For this clone: Read data end 3 residues before the CDR3 end; the end is taken from the germline J gene. The V gene is TRBV18, the J gene TRBJ1-4, with TRBD1 as a possible D gene (5 bases). Germline values: CDR1 KGHSH, CDR2 LQKENI. The CDR3 totals 14 residues. The sequenced CDR3 bases are TGTGCCAGCTCAGTGTCCTCTGGGGCCAACGTA. It encodes CASSVSSGANV. The entire CDR3 protein reads CASSVSSGANVLFF.

Note on this clone: The missing CDR3 end, 3 residues past where the read stops, is filled in from the germline J gene. The chain combines TRBV19 with TRBJ1-4; D may be TRBD1 (5 bases). The CDR3 runs to 15 residues. CDR1 is LNHDA and CDR2 is SQIVND in the germline V gene (reference sequence). The sequenced part of the CDR3 DNA is TGTGCCAGTAGTATCGCCGGGACTACAAATTCACCA. It translates to CASSIAGTTNSP. The entire CDR3 reads CASSIAGTTNSPLFF. Full variable domain (rest looked up from reference TRBV19 and TRBJ1-4): DGGITQSPKYLFRKEGQNVTLSCEQNLNHDAMYWYRQDPGQGLRLIYYSQIVNDFQKGDIAEGYSVSREKKESFPLTVTSAQKNPTAFYLCASSIAGTTNSPLFFGSGTQLSVL.

On this clone itself: The CDR3 extends 3 residues past the end of the read, so its final part is completed from the germline J gene. The gene calls are TRBV7-9 and TRBJ2-7; D call uncertain. The germline CDR1 and CDR2 sequences are SEHNR and FQNEAQ (reference sequence). The CDR3 contains 13 residues. Trimming took off 1 base at V and 6 bases at J, with 10 bases between the two ends. CDR3 DNA (partial): TGTGCCAGCAGCTTAGGGGCAGGCCTCGAG. It yields the protein CASSLGAGLE. The CDR3 in its entirety is CASSLGAGLEQYF.

Points on this clone: The observed sequence ends 3 residues before the CDR3 terminus, with the missing tail filled in from the germline J gene. This chain connects TRBV19 to TRBJ1-2; no firm D call. The germline CDR1 and CDR2 sequences are LNHDA and SQIVND (reference sequence). There are 12 residues in the CDR3. The CDR3: CASSMAGDHYTF. Incomplete CDR3 DNA: TGTGCCAGTAGTATGGCGGGAGACCAC.

On this clone itself: The sequenced fragment ends 3 residues before the CDR3 boundary, so the rest is inferred from the germline J gene. The V gene is TRBV27, the J gene TRBJ1-2; TRBD1 aligns across 9 bases. V trimming: 2 bases; J trimming: 3 bases; junction bases outside the gene matches: 10. This CDR3 is built from 17 residues. Germline V CDR1 and CDR2: MNHEY, SMNVEV (reference sequence). This CDR3 reads CASSLTGTGRGYYGYTF. CDR3 DNA, as far as it was read: TGTGCCAGCAGTTTAACCGGGACAGGGAGGGGGTACTATGGC.

The covered CDR3 bases are TGTGCCAGCAGTGGGGACACGGAAAGCTATGGC. Translation gives CASSGDTESYG. The full CDR3 is CASSGDTESYGYTF. V gene TRBV2 combines with J gene TRBJ1-2, with a tentative D call TRBD1 (6 bases). The read falls 3 residues short of the CDR3 end, and the missing part is taken from the germline J gene. V was pared by 4 bases and J by 4 bases, with 13 bases between. CDR1 and CDR2 from the germline V gene are SNHLY and FYNNEI. The CDR3 is 14 amino acids.

About this clone itself: With the read ending 3 residues before the CDR3 end, the germline J gene is used to fill in that end. The V call is TRBV5-6, the J call TRBJ2-7; 8 bases map to TRBD2. From germline, CDR1 is SGHDT and CDR2 YYEEEE. Trimming cost V 2 bases and J 6 bases; bases outside gene matches: 7. CDR3 length equals 14 residues. The CDR3 here is CASSFIGLAVEQYF. CDR3 bases read: TGTGCCAGCAGCTTCATAGGACTAGCCGTCGAG.

As to this clone: The read halts 3 residues ahead of the CDR3 end, with the missing end drawn from the germline J gene. This rearrangement joins TRBV30 to TRBJ1-1; 7 bases are a match to TRBD1. The germline V gene has CDR1 GTSNPN and CDR2 SVGIG (reference sequence). The CDR3 runs 12 residues. Incomplete CDR3 DNA: TGTTCCTCCAGGGGGATGAACACTGAA. Amino acid sequence: CSSRGMNTE. The complete CDR3 reads CSSRGMNTEAFF.

On this clone itself: Sequencing ends 3 residues short of the CDR3 end; the germline J gene provides the rest. V and J are TRBV5-1 and TRBJ1-1; possibly TRBD1 for D (5 bases). Trimming left V 0 bases short and J 4 bases short, with 13 bases between. There are 15 residues in the CDR3. Per germline, CDR1 SGHRS and CDR2 YFSETQ. CDR3 bases read: TGCGCCAGCAGCTTGGCCGCGCAGGGAGGCACTGAA. Its protein product is CASSLAAQGGTE. The whole CDR3 is CASSLAAQGGTEAFF. The full variable domain, completed using reference TRBV5-1 and TRBJ1-1, is KAGVTQTPRYLIKTRGQQVTLSCSPISGHRSVSWYQQTPGQGLQFLFEYFSETQRNKGNFPGRFSGRQFSNSRSEMNVSTLELGDSALYLCASSLAAQGGTEAFFGQGTRLTVV.

As concerns this clone: Read data end 3 residues before the CDR3 end; the end is taken from the germline J gene. This chain links TRBV30 with TRBJ2-3, with 15 bases identical to TRBD2. Germline CDR1 and CDR2: GTSNPN and SVGIG (reference sequence). V shed 2 bases and J 3 bases; nucleotides not matched to a gene: 6. The CDR3 has 17 amino acids. The CDR3 protein is CAWSSGTSGRMTDTQYF. CDR3 bases read: TGTGCCTGGAGTTCCGGGACTAGCGGGAGGATGACAGATACG. Variable domain in full (rest from reference TRBV30 and TRBJ2-3): SQTIHQWPATLVQPVGSPLSLECTVEGTSNPNLYWYRQAAGRGLQLLFYSVGIGQISSEVPQNLSASRPQDRQFILSSKKLLLSDSGFYLCAWSSGTSGRMTDTQYFGPGTRLTVL.

Worth noting for this clone: The read falls 3 residues short of the CDR3 end, and the missing part is taken from the germline J gene. The chain joins TRBV29-1 to TRBJ2-2; D remains ambiguous. CDR1 and CDR2 from the germline V gene are SQVTM and ANQGSEA. With 8 bases removed from V and 2 bases from J, the gap between germline ends came to 6 bases. CDR3 length equals 11 residues. The part of the CDR3 DNA that was read is TGCAGCTACTTAAACACCGGGGAG. It is translated as CSYLNTGE. In full, the CDR3 is CSYLNTGELFF.

Points on this clone: Sequencing ends 3 residues short of the CDR3 end; the germline J gene provides the rest. This rearrangement joins TRBV11-2 to TRBJ1-6; possibly TRBD1 for D (6 bases). The germline V gene encodes CDR1 SGHAT and CDR2 FQNNGV. The germline V and J ends were trimmed by 0 bases and 6 bases, with 9 bases remaining between them. The CDR3 consists of 15 residues. CDR3 loop: CASSLDAGANSPLHF. The DNA read from the CDR3 is TGTGCCAGCAGCTTAGATGCAGGGGCTAATTCACCC. The complete variable domain, with remaining parts taken from reference TRBV11-2 and TRBJ1-6, reads EAGVAQSPRYKIIEKRQSVAFWCNPISGHATLYWYQQILGQGPKLLIQFQNNGVVDDSQLPKDRFSAERLKGVDSTLKIQPAKLEDSAVYLCASSLDAGANSPLHFGNGTRLTVT.

In the case of this clone: The read falls 3 residues short of the CDR3 end, and the missing part is taken from the germline J gene. The chain is built from TRBV19 and TRBJ2-7; no clear D. V was pared by 0 bases and J by 0 bases, with 6 bases between. The length of the CDR3 is 14 residues. Germline loops: CDR1 LNHDA, CDR2 SQIVND (reference sequence). The CDR3 DNA, read in part, is TGTGCCAGTAGTATAGATTCCCGCTCCTACGAG. Translated, it gives CASSIDSRSYE. The CDR3 as a whole reads CASSIDSRSYEQYF.